A single sample gave rise to the 19 T cell receptor beta chains below, sequenced in a study of fetal regulatory T cell absence and autoimmunity. Assay: immunoSEQ multiplex PCR; the TCRdb copy retains only in-frame clones and omits some. The table includes about 50,000 clones, roughly 83% detected once. The sample consisted of cord blood. The receptors derive from a newborn boy with IPEX syndrome.

The V and J genes are TRBV30 and TRBJ2-2; 11 bases line up with TRBD1. The CDR3 has 16 residues. V gave up 1 base and J gave up 4 bases; unmatched junction bases: 5. The germline CDR1 and CDR2 sequences are GTSNPN and SVGIG (reference sequence). In nucleotides, the CDR3 is TGTGCCTGGAGTGCCCCCGGACAGGGGGCCACCGGGGAGCTGTTTTTT. It specifies CAWSAPGQGATGELFF.

The chain carries TRBV9 and TRBJ1-1; no reliable D call. Germline CDR1 reads SGDLS; CDR2 reads YYNGEE. This CDR3 spans 15 amino acids. Trimming took off 0 bases at V and 1 base at J, with 10 bases between the two ends. CDR3 nucleotides: TGTGCCAGCAGCGTAGGGGTATATTGGAACACTGAAGCTTTCTTT. Translated, it gives CASSVGVYWNTEAFF. Filled out from reference TRBV9 and TRBJ1-1, the complete variable domain reads DSGVTQTPKHLITATGQRVTLRCSPRSGDLSVYWYQQSLDQGLQFLIQYYNGEERAKGNILERFSAQQFPDLHSELNLSSLELGDSALYFCASSVGVYWNTEAFFGQGTRLTVV.

The chain recombines TRBV2 with TRBJ2-7, with D unresolved. The CDR3 sequence is 14 residues long. Germline lookup yields CDR1 SNHLY and CDR2 FYNNEI. Trimming took off 6 bases at V and 0 bases at J, with 12 bases between the two ends. The CDR3: CASRTSQSSYEQYF. In DNA form, the CDR3 reads TGTGCCAGCAGGACCTCTCAGAGCTCCTACGAGCAGTACTTC.

The chain recombines TRBV7-8 with TRBJ1-1; D gene uncertain. V was trimmed by 1 base and J by 6 bases, leaving 12 bases between them. The CDR3 consists of 14 residues. CDR1 is SGHVS, CDR2 FQNEAQ, per germline. The CDR3: CASSLGEEIPEAFF. The DNA of the CDR3 is TGTGCCAGCAGCTTAGGGGAGGAGATCCCTGAAGCTTTCTTT.

This chain links TRBV10-3 with TRBJ1-3; D call uncertain. This CDR3 contains 11 residues. Trimming took 7 bases from V and 1 from J, leaving 2 bases between them. The germline CDR1 and CDR2 sequences are ENHRY and SYGVKD. DNA of the CDR3: TGTGCCATCACATCTGGAAACACCATATATTTT. Translated: CAITSGNTIYF.

The chain combines TRBV7-8 with TRBJ2-5, with 9 positions matching TRBD2. CDR1 and CDR2 (germline): SGHVS, FQNEAQ. Trimming at V came to 0 bases and at J to 2 bases, leaving 7 bases not matched to a gene. The CDR3 spans 17 residues. CDR3 bases: TGTGCCAGCAGCTTAGCGAAGGCGGGAGGGACACAAGAGACCCAGTACTTC. It specifies CASSLAKAGGTQETQYF.

The rearrangement uses TRBV7-9 and TRBJ1-5; a weak D match, TRBD1 (5 bases). Germline V CDR1 and CDR2: SEHNR, FQNEAQ (reference sequence). There are 17 residues in the CDR3. Trimming stripped 0 bases from V and 1 base from J, with 13 bases between. Written as DNA, the CDR3 is TGTGCCAGCAGCTTAGCGTTGGGGTCAGGGAGCAATCAGCCCCAGCATTTT. Encoded protein: CASSLALGSGSNQPQHF. Using reference TRBV7-9 and TRBJ1-5 for the parts outside the CDR3, the full variable domain is DTGVSQNPRHKITKRGQNVTFRCDPISEHNRLYWYRQTLGQGPEFLTYFQNEAQLEKSRLLSDRFSAERPKGSFSTLEIQRTEQGDSAMYLCASSLALGSGSNQPQHFGDGTRLSIL.

V gene TRBV29-1 combines with J gene TRBJ1-3; D may be TRBD1 (6 bases). V dropped 4 bases and J dropped 4 bases, with 11 bases sitting between them. Germline CDR1 is SQVTM and CDR2 is ANQGSEA. The CDR3 contains 13 residues. Here the CDR3 reads CSVARGRGNTIYF. CDR3 in DNA: TGCAGCGTTGCCAGGGGAAGGGGAAACACCATATATTTT.

V and J are TRBV4-1 and TRBJ2-7; D gene unclear. Between the trimmed V and J ends, which lost 1 base and 0 bases, there was a span of 10 bases. The germline V gene encodes CDR1 MGHRA and CDR2 YSYEKL. This CDR3 is 15 amino acids long. CDR3 sequence: CASSQVTASSYEQYF. CDR3 nucleotide sequence: TGCGCCAGCAGCCAAGTCACAGCGAGCTCCTACGAGCAGTACTTC.

The gene calls are TRBV4-1 and TRBJ2-7, with TRBD2 matching over 12 bases. Unmatched junction bases numbered 10, after V lost 0 bases and J lost 7 bases. CDR3 length equals 17 residues. Germline lookup yields CDR1 MGHRA and CDR2 YSYEKL. This CDR3 is CASSQEESTSGSYEQYF. The CDR3, as DNA: TGCGCCAGCAGCCAAGAGGAATCGACTAGCGGGAGTTATGAGCAGTACTTC.

The CDR3 DNA reads as TGTGCCAGCAGCTTGGCCGGCAGTTCGAACACCGGGGAGCTGTTTTTT. Translation: CASSLAGSSNTGELFF. The chain employs TRBV5-4 and TRBJ2-2; the D is unclear. The CDR3 is 16 amino acids. V lost 0 bases to trimming and J lost 0 bases, with 9 bases between them. Per the germline V gene, CDR1 is SGHNT and CDR2 is YYREEE (reference sequence).

The genes are TRBV19 and TRBJ1-2; the D gene is possibly TRBD1 (5 bases). CDR1 and CDR2 from the germline V gene are LNHDA and SQIVND (reference sequence). Trimming stripped 3 bases from V and 4 bases from J, with 12 bases between. This CDR3 has 14 amino acids. CDR3 region: CASSMAQGPYGYTF. CDR3 bases: TGTGCCAGTAGTATGGCTCAGGGCCCCTATGGCTACACCTTC. Filled out from reference TRBV19 and TRBJ1-2, the complete variable domain reads DGGITQSPKYLFRKEGQNVTLSCEQNLNHDAMYWYRQDPGQGLRLIYYSQIVNDFQKGDIAEGYSVSREKKESFPLTVTSAQKNPTAFYLCASSMAQGPYGYTFGSGTRLTVV.

The gene calls are TRBV27 and TRBJ2-1; 13 bases align to TRBD2. V dropped 5 bases and J dropped 2; count of bases not matched to a gene: 0. CDR1 and CDR2 from the germline V gene are MNHEY and SMNVEV (reference sequence). This CDR3 comprises 15 residues. The CDR3 bases are TGTGCCAGCAGTGGGACTAGCGGGGCCTACAATGAGCAGTTCTTC. Residues: CASSGTSGAYNEQFF.

The chain combines TRBV5-1 with TRBJ2-4; D is unclear. The CDR3 covers 13 residues. Germline V gene lookup returns CDR1 SGHRS and CDR2 YFSETQ. V dropped 0 bases and J dropped 3 bases, with 4 bases sitting between them. CDR3 coding DNA: TGCGCCAGCAGCTTGGGGGTCAAAAACATTCAGTACTTC. Translating gives CASSLGVKNIQYF.

This clone has only a few counts. The chain recombines TRBV21-1 with TRBJ1-2; the table calls TRBD1, which could not be checked here. TRBV21-1 is tagged as a pseudogene. The CDR3 loop spans 17 amino acids. The CDR3 here is CASSKGLGTGGSYGYTF. The CDR3 region has the DNA TGTGCCAGCAGCAAGGGGTTAGGGACAGGGGGCAGCTATGGCTACACCTTC.

J is TRBJ1-1 and V is TRBV30; D not certain. Trimming took 2 bases from V and 10 from J, leaving 11 bases between them. Germline CDR1 GTSNPN, CDR2 SVGIG (reference sequence). The CDR3 totals 11 residues. The CDR3, as DNA: TGTGCCTGGAGTTCGTGGCTGGCAGCTTTCTTT. It yields the protein CAWSSWLAAFF.

The chain recombines TRBV4-1 with TRBJ1-4; D is perhaps TRBD1 (6 bases). This CDR3 is built from 14 residues. Deletions cut 4 bases from V and 6 bases from J, with 12 bases between. Germline V gives CDR1 MGHRA, CDR2 YSYEKL. The CDR3 DNA reads as TGCGCCAGCAGCCCTAAGAGGGGGGATGAAAAACTGTTTTTT. Its protein product is CASSPKRGDEKLFF.

This chain links TRBV12-5 with TRBJ2-4, with D perhaps TRBD2 (6 bases). Trimming cost V 6 bases and J 1 base, with 13 bases left between them. The CDR3 loop spans 15 amino acids. Germline V gene data show CDR1 as LGHNT and CDR2 as FRNRAP. CDR3: CASGTSLGAKNIQYF. The DNA for the CDR3 is TGTGCTAGTGGAACTAGCTTAGGGGCCAAAAACATTCAGTACTTC.

The chain has TRBV6-5 and TRBJ2-6, with D uncertain. The CDR3 contains 14 residues. V gave up 4 bases and J gave up 0 bases, with 4 bases separating them. The germline V gene has CDR1 MNHEY and CDR2 SVGAGI. The CDR3 spells CASSWISGANVLTF. In DNA form, the CDR3 reads TGTGCCAGCAGTTGGATCTCTGGGGCCAACGTCCTGACTTTC.